This T cell receptor (beta chain) originates from a study of T-cell reconstitution after alpha-beta-depleted transplantation in children. Whole-study results and caveats: Once a year had passed after transplant, T-cell counts and diversity came mostly from newly produced T cells.

For TCRbeta, the library was prepared with unique molecular identifiers. TCRdb analysed the PCR reads with MiXCR anew, one entry per CDR3 protein. The sample carries fewer than 550,000 distinct CDR3 sequences, about an eighth recorded once. This clonotype was counted ten times or more. The antigen remains unidentified. The CDR3 has 15 amino acids. Germline V gives CDR1 SQVTM, CDR2 ANQGSEA. V lost 7 bases to trimming and J lost 0 bases, with 18 bases between them. V gene TRBV29-1 combines with J gene TRBJ1-2, with unresolved D. This receptor was taken from a female patient under 10 years old who had a stem cell transplant for aplastic anemia, so the T cells may come from the graft donor. This material consisted of PBMCs, mostly from graft donor cells, taken 180 days after TCRalphabeta/CD19-depleted stem cell transplant. As DNA, the CDR3 is TGCAGCGCCCTCAGAGAGGGTATAGCTAACTATGGCTACACCTTC. Translated: CSALREGIANYGYTF.